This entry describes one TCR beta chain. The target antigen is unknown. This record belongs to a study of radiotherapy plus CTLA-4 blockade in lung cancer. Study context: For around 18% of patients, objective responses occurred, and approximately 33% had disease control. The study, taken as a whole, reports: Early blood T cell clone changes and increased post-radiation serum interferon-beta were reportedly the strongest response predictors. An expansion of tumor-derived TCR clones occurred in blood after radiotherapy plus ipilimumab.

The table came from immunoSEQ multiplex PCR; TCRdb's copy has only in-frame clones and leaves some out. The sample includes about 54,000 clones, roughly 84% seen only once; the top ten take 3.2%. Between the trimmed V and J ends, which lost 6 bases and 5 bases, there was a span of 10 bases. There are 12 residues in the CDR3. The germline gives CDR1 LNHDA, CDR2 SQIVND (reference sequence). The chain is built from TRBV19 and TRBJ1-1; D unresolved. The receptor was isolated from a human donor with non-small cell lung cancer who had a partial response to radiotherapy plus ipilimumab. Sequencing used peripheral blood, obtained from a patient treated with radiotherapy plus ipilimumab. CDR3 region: CASSMAGTEAFF. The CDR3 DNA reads TGTGCCAGTAGCATGGCCGGGACTGAAGCTTTCTTT.